These T cell receptor beta chains were read from a single sample in a study of OX40 agonist ivuxolimab in advanced cancers. Assay used: immunoSEQ multiplex PCR; TCRdb lists only in-frame clones, some missing. The data show under 75,000 clones, with about 90% seen just once and just over 14% held by the top ten. The specimen was CD4+ or CD8+ T cells sorted from blood, collected in a trial of the OX40 agonist ivuxolimab. Receptor source: an adult with an advanced solid tumor such as melanoma, head and neck, liver or kidney cancer. Each CDR3 is given without its conserved first and last residue. Each record gives: CDR3 protein, D gene, V gene, J gene. A D gene is named only where the DNA matches it firmly.

ASSVAGDGYEQY	-	TRBV9	TRBJ2-7
ASSPPASGSSYNEQF	TRBD2	TRBV7-9	TRBJ2-1
ASSQDPGRNTEAF	-	TRBV4-1	TRBJ1-1
ASSSGGSYNEQF	TRBD2	TRBV28	TRBJ2-1
ASRGGEVAF	-	TRBV28	TRBJ1-1
ASSIATKGSYEQY	-	TRBV19	TRBJ2-7
ASSPRTGRDGYT	TRBD1	TRBV9	TRBJ1-2
ASSLATATGELF	-	TRBV7-3	TRBJ2-2
ASQEGTGNTIY	-	TRBV19	TRBJ1-3
ASSKGREGQRETQY	TRBD2	TRBV6-6	TRBJ2-5
ASSFQPVANEQY	-	TRBV7-8	TRBJ2-7
ASSPGTDFQETQY	-	TRBV4-2	TRBJ2-5
AWSRGPRDTEAF	-	TRBV30	TRBJ1-1
ASSYTGEQY	-	TRBV6-5	TRBJ2-7
ASSYRGNTGELF	TRBD1	TRBV27	TRBJ2-2
ASSFQHQGNEQF	-	TRBV6-5	TRBJ2-1
ASSSGPNYEQY	-	TRBV7-6	TRBJ2-7
ATSRQDRGYYEQY	TRBD1	TRBV15	TRBJ2-7
ASSHRGGTDTQY	TRBD2	TRBV4-3	TRBJ2-3
ASSYGVRHEQY	-	TRBV6-5	TRBJ2-7
ASRTGYRDNSRETQY	-	TRBV2	TRBJ2-5
ASSLGTPVSYEQY	-	TRBV27	TRBJ2-7
ASSIADEQF	-	TRBV19	TRBJ2-1
ASSLRAMRPDSYNEQF	-	TRBV11-3	TRBJ2-1
ASSLVTPSLTDTQY	-	TRBV5-5	TRBJ2-3
ASSIRQTQETQY	-	TRBV19	TRBJ2-5
ASSTQVATTTPINTQY	-	TRBV7-9	TRBJ2-3
ASSVSGTTNEQF	-	TRBV9	TRBJ2-1
ASSVRREAPSYEQY	-	TRBV9	TRBJ2-7
ASSIDSDTSTGELF	-	TRBV19	TRBJ2-2
ASSLIPYSNQPQH	-	TRBV7-8	TRBJ1-5
ASSETIATGELF	-	TRBV28	TRBJ2-2
ASSLATGGNEQF	TRBD2	TRBV7-9	TRBJ2-1
ASGSGTVGTGELF	TRBD1	TRBV6-5	TRBJ2-2
ASSFLREGNNEQF	TRBD2	TRBV28	TRBJ2-1
ASSSSYEQY	-	TRBV19	TRBJ2-7
ASSFTGAYGYT	-	TRBV5-4	TRBJ1-2
AWSVILNSPLH	-	TRBV30	TRBJ1-6
ASRPLTGATEAF	-	TRBV7-6	TRBJ1-1
ASRPTGAWEQY	TRBD1	TRBV6-5	TRBJ2-7
ASRDVSYNEQF	-	TRBV5-6	TRBJ2-1
ASSLIPGGQPQH	-	TRBV6-5	TRBJ1-5